These 3 T cell receptor beta chains originate from one sample sequenced in a study of T-cell memory formation after mild COVID-19. TCRdb passed the 5' RACE reads through MiXCR, listing each CDR3 protein once. Here the sample spans about 620,000 distinct CDR3 sequences, over 15% being singletons. The sample taken for sequencing was PBMCs or a T cell subset sorted from them (not recorded which). Receptors originate from an adult woman who had mild COVID-19 (a few samples of this study predate the infection). Cell type and time point are not known.

The chain recombines TRBV7-2 with TRBJ2-1, with 7 bases fitting TRBD2. J lost 5 bases, V lost 1 base, and 5 bases had no gene match. The CDR3 loop spans 15 amino acids. CDR1 and CDR2 from the germline V gene are SGHTA and FQGNSA. Here the CDR3 reads CASSLGRGRNNEQFF. CDR3 sequence (DNA): TGTGCCAGCAGCTTAGGGCGGGGGAGGAACAATGAGCAGTTCTTC. Drawing the rest from reference TRBV7-2 and TRBJ2-1, the complete variable domain is GAGVSQSPSNKVTEKGKDVELRCDPISGHTALYWYRQSLGQGLEFLIYFQGNSAPDKSGLPSDRFSAERTGGSVSTLTIQRTQQEDSAVYLCASSLGRGRNNEQFFGPGTRLTVL.

This clonotype appeared a few times. This chain connects TRBV9 to TRBJ1-4; TRBD1 matches at 9 bases. Trimming at V came to 0 bases and at J to 8 bases, leaving 2 bases not matched to a gene. Germline V gives CDR1 SGDLS, CDR2 YYNGEE. This CDR3 is 14 amino acids long. This CDR3 reads CASSVGTGGEKLFF. CDR3 coding DNA: TGTGCCAGCAGCGTAGGTACAGGGGGCGAAAAACTGTTTTTT.

This clonotype was seen a few times. The chain carries TRBV27 and TRBJ1-2; no reliable D call. V lost 0 bases and J lost 4, with 9 bases in between. The CDR3 contains 14 residues. Germline-derived CDR1 and CDR2 are MNHEY and SMNVEV (reference sequence). CDR3 sequence reads: CASSLSSGGYGYTF. The CDR3 DNA follows: TGTGCCAGCAGTTTATCCTCGGGCGGCTATGGCTACACCTTC.